The 19 T cell receptor beta chains in this list originate from one sample, sequenced in a study of OX40 agonist ivuxolimab in advanced cancers. Libraries were prepared by immunoSEQ multiplex PCR; TCRdb keeps only in-frame clonotypes and omits some of them. The sample lists around 92,000 clones; approximately 95% were seen once. This sample comprised CD4+ or CD8+ T cells sorted from blood, obtained in a trial of the OX40 agonist ivuxolimab. The receptor set was obtained from an adult with an advanced solid tumor such as melanoma, head and neck, liver or kidney cancer.

The chain is built from TRBV19 and TRBJ2-7, with 11 bases aligning to TRBD1. Trimming took 5 bases from V and 2 from J; bases not matched to a gene: 5. The V gene's germline CDR1 is LNHDA and CDR2 SQIVND (reference sequence). There are 15 residues in the CDR3. This chain's CDR3 is CASSPSGQGAYEQYF. The CDR3 DNA reads TGTGCCAGTAGTCCGTCGGGACAGGGGGCCTACGAGCAGTACTTC.

The CDR3 spells CAISAGRAVADTQYF. DNA for the CDR3: TGTGCCATCAGTGCCGGGAGGGCCGTCGCAGATACGCAGTATTTT. The rearrangement joins TRBV10-3 to TRBJ2-3; 8 bases line up with TRBD2. Germline assignment: CDR1 ENHRY and CDR2 SYGVKD. This CDR3 has 15 residues. J lost 4 bases, V lost 4 bases, and 7 bases had no gene match.

This chain connects TRBV19 to TRBJ2-7, with 13 bases fitting TRBD2. V was pared by 4 bases and J by 3 bases, with 6 bases of the junction left unmatched. The germline V gene encodes CDR1 LNHDA and CDR2 SQIVND (reference sequence). This CDR3 is built from 16 residues. The CDR3 coding sequence is TGTGCCAGTAGTAGCGGACTAGCGGGGGAACACTACGAGCAGTACTTC. It encodes CASSSGLAGEHYEQYF.

The chain links TRBV7-2 to TRBJ2-1; TRBD2 aligns across 7 bases. The CDR3 has 15 amino acids. In germline, CDR1 is SGHTA, CDR2 FQGNSA. Germline trimming cut 5 bases from V and 9 bases from J; bases unmatched to any gene: 13. The CDR3 nucleotides read TGTGCCAGCAGCCAGACCCCTGATAGCGGGCTTGAGCAGTTCTTC. Translating it yields CASSQTPDSGLEQFF.

The genes are TRBV4-3 and TRBJ2-7; TRBD2 agrees at 8 bases. J was trimmed by 5 bases and V by 0 bases; bases with no gene match: 12. The length of the CDR3 is 17 residues. Germline CDR1 and CDR2: LGHNA and YSLEER. CDR3 in DNA: TGCGCCAGCAGCCAAGAAACTAGGGGCGGGGGGCGCGACGAGCAGTACTTC. Protein sequence: CASSQETRGGGRDEQYF.

The chain combines TRBV14 with TRBJ2-5, with 7 bases matching TRBD1. CDR1 is SGHDN and CDR2 is FVKESK in the germline V gene. This CDR3 has 15 amino acids. The J segment lost 5 bases and the V segment lost 3 bases, leaving 9 bases of the junction unmatched. CDR3 nucleotides: TGTGCCAGCAGCCACCCTTACAGGGGCCAGGAGACCCAGTACTTC. Translated, it gives CASSHPYRGQETQYF. Full variable domain (rest looked up from reference TRBV14 and TRBJ2-5): EAGVTQFPSHSVIEKGQTVTLRCDPISGHDNLYWYRRVMGKEIKFLLHFVKESKQDESGMPNNRFLAERTGGTYSTLKVQPAELEDSGVYFCASSHPYRGQETQYFGPGTRLLVL.

V and J are TRBV9 and TRBJ1-1; D gene uncertain. CDR1 SGDLS and CDR2 YYNGEE come from the germline V gene. The ends were cut back, 3 bases at V and 3 bases at J, with 6 bases in the middle. The CDR3 is 12 amino acids. CDR3 sequence reads: CASSAHHTEAFF. The CDR3 nucleotides read TGTGCCAGCAGCGCACACCACACTGAAGCTTTCTTT.

The chain links TRBV19 to TRBJ2-7; possibly TRBD1 for D (5 bases). This CDR3 contains 14 residues. In germline, CDR1 is LNHDA, CDR2 SQIVND (reference sequence). Trimming took off 5 bases at V and 6 bases at J, with 17 bases between the two ends. The CDR3 DNA sequence: TGTGCCAGTAGTGCCAAGCAGGGTAACTCCGAGCAGTACTTC. Translated: CASSAKQGNSEQYF.

This sequence joins TRBV5-4 and TRBJ2-2; D unresolved. The CDR3 loop spans 14 amino acids. V was cut by 4 bases and J by 1 base, with 8 bases left in between. CDR1 and CDR2 (germline): SGHNT, YYREEE (reference sequence). As DNA, the CDR3 is TGTGCCAGCAGCCCACGACAGAACACCGGGGAGCTGTTTTTT. It specifies CASSPRQNTGELFF.

This chain links TRBV5-1 with TRBJ1-1; 8 bases align to TRBD1. From germline, CDR1 is SGHRS and CDR2 YFSETQ. V was pared by 4 bases and J by 1 base, with 3 bases of the junction left unmatched. The CDR3 loop spans 14 amino acids. The CDR3 bases are TGCGCCAGCAGCCCTCAGGGGGCGAACACTGAAGCTTTCTTT. Amino acids: CASSPQGANTEAFF.

The chain recombines TRBV18 with TRBJ2-1; 8 positions match TRBD2. The germline V gene encodes CDR1 KGHSH and CDR2 LQKENI. The CDR3 has 15 amino acids. The V gene end was trimmed by 6 bases and the J gene end by 9 bases; junction bases not matched to a gene: 13. The CDR3: CASSLGLAISPEQFF. CDR3 in DNA: TGTGCCAGCTCCCTTGGACTAGCCATTTCCCCTGAGCAGTTCTTC.

The rearrangement uses TRBV5-4 and TRBJ2-5, with 9 positions matching TRBD1. Germline V gives CDR1 SGHNT, CDR2 YYREEE (reference sequence). This CDR3 is built from 15 residues. The V gene end was trimmed by 4 bases and the J gene end by 5 bases; junction bases not matched to a gene: 9. The CDR3 is CASSIRDRVTETQYF. In DNA form, the CDR3 reads TGTGCCAGCAGCATCCGGGACAGGGTCACGGAGACCCAGTACTTC. Full variable domain (missing parts from reference TRBV5-4 and TRBJ2-5): ETGVTQSPTHLIKTRGQQVTLRCSSQSGHNTVSWYQQALGQGPQFIFQYYREEENGRGNFPPRFSGLQFPNYSSELNVNALELDDSALYLCASSIRDRVTETQYFGPGTRLLVL.

This chain connects TRBV2 to TRBJ2-7; 10 bases are a match to TRBD2. The CDR3 is 17 amino acids. Germline V gene data show CDR1 as SNHLY and CDR2 as FYNNEI. With 6 bases clipped from V and 0 bases from J, the junction kept 11 bases outside the gene matches. Written as DNA, the CDR3 is TGTGCCAGCAGACGGGACAGTCTAGCGGGAGCCTCCTACGAGCAGTACTTC. Its protein is CASRRDSLAGASYEQYF.

The gene calls are TRBV18 and TRBJ1-3; D call uncertain. CDR1 and CDR2 (germline): KGHSH, LQKENI. The CDR3 contains 13 residues. Trimming pared 3 bases from V and 7 bases from J, leaving 10 bases between. This chain's CDR3 is CASSPGRANTIYF. Written as DNA, the CDR3 is TGTGCCAGCTCACCGGGCAGAGCGAACACCATATATTTT.

The chain links TRBV20-1 to TRBJ2-1; unclear D gene. The V end was cut by 6 bases, the J end by 9 bases, with 12 bases between. The CDR3 consists of 11 residues. Germline CDR1 DFQATT, CDR2 SNEGSKA (reference sequence). This CDR3 reads CSAGPGGEQFF. DNA for the CDR3: TGCAGTGCCGGGCCGGGCGGTGAGCAGTTCTTC.

This chain uses TRBV27 with TRBJ2-1, with 11 nucleotides matching TRBD2. This CDR3 has 13 amino acids. Trimming at V came to 4 bases and at J to 9 bases, leaving 2 bases not matched to a gene. Germline lookup yields CDR1 MNHEY and CDR2 SMNVEV (reference sequence). CDR3 sequence: CASSSLAGGEQFF. The CDR3 DNA is TGTGCCAGCAGTTCTCTAGCGGGGGGTGAGCAGTTCTTC.

The count of this clone is one. The chain combines TRBV28 with TRBJ2-1, with 10 bases lining up with TRBD2. Unmatched junction bases numbered 11, after V lost 3 bases and J lost 3 bases. Germline V gives CDR1 MDHEN, CDR2 SYDVKM. CDR3 length equals 18 residues. For the CDR3, the DNA is TGTGCCAGCAGTTTCGGGATGTTGACTAGCGGGTTCTACAATGAGCAGTTCTTC. Its protein product is CASSFGMLTSGFYNEQFF. The full variable domain, rest sourced from reference TRBV28 and TRBJ2-1, is DVKVTQSSRYLVKRTGEKVFLECVQDMDHENMFWYRQDPGLGLRLIYFSYDVKMKEKGDIPEGYSVSREKKERFSLILESASTNQTSMYLCASSFGMLTSGFYNEQFFGPGTRLTVL.

This sequence joins TRBV5-1 and TRBJ1-3; maybe TRBD1 (6 bases). The germline V gene has CDR1 SGHRS and CDR2 YFSETQ. V shed 4 bases and J shed 4 bases, with 12 bases lying between them. The CDR3 has 14 amino acids. The chain's CDR3 is CASSLDRFGNTIYF. As DNA, the CDR3 is TGCGCCAGCAGCCTGGACAGATTCGGAAACACCATATATTTT. The full variable domain, with the rest looked up from reference TRBV5-1 and TRBJ1-3, is KAGVTQTPRYLIKTRGQQVTLSCSPISGHRSVSWYQQTPGQGLQFLFEYFSETQRNKGNFPGRFSGRQFSNSRSEMNVSTLELGDSALYLCASSLDRFGNTIYFGEGSWLTVV.

CDR3: CASSEGRILNEKLFF. The CDR3 nucleotides are TGCGCCAGCAGTGAAGGACGAATCCTTAATGAAAAACTGTTTTTT. The chain links TRBV10-1 to TRBJ1-4; D call uncertain. Trimming cost V 3 bases and J 4 bases, with 12 bases left between them. The length of the CDR3 is 15 residues. Germline V gives CDR1 WNHNN, CDR2 SYGVQD (reference sequence).